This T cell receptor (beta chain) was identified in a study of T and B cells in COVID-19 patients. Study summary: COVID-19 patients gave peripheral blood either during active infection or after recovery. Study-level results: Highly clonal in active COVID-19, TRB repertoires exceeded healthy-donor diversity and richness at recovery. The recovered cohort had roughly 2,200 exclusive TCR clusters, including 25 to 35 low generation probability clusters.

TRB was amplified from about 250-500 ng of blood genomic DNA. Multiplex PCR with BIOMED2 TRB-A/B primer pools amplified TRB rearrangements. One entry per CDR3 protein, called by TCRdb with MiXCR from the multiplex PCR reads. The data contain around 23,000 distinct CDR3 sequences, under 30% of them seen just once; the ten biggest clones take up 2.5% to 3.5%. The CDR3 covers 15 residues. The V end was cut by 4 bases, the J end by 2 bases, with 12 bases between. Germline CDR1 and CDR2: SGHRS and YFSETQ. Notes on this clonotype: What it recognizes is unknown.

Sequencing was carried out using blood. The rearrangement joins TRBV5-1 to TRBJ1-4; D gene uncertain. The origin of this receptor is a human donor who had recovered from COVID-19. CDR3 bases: TGCGCCAGCAGCCCCCGGGCGGGGACTAATGAAAAACTGTTTTTT. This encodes CASSPRAGTNEKLFF.